This entry concerns a single T cell receptor beta chain. Its cognate antigen is unknown. The source of the sample is a study of T cell responses to AZD1222 COVID-19 vaccine. Clones were read by immunoSEQ multiplex PCR, and TCRdb kept only the in-frame ones, dropping some. The sample lists around 270,000 clones; almost 95% were seen once. Study-wide results and caveats: None of the repertoires were sampled until the peak T cell response had passed. There were mostly white British donors and more females than males, and clonal diversity was possibly underestimated. Within unmutated variant regions lay the reported targets of nearly half of spike-specific TCRs. Vaccination with two AZD1222 doses was followed by a rise in Spike-specific TCR breadth and depth.

Germline loops: CDR1 SGHTA, CDR2 FQGTGA. The CDR3 consists of 15 residues. The V and J ends lost 5 bases and 4 bases, in that order; junction bases with no gene match: 10. The sample in question was peripheral blood, obtained 28 days after the second AZD1222 dose. This TCR was recovered from an adult who received the AZD1222 COVID-19 vaccine. The chain carries TRBV7-3 and TRBJ2-5; 7 bases fit TRBD2. The CDR3 here is CASSPAAGEGETQYF. The CDR3 DNA follows: TGTGCCAGCAGCCCCGCGGCGGGGGAGGGAGAGACCCAGTACTTC.